This T cell receptor beta chain stems from a study of T-cell reconstitution after alpha-beta-depleted transplantation in children. Broader study findings: In patients about two months after transplant, alpha-beta T cells reportedly arose from several hundred expanded graft clones. T-cell numbers and diversity one year post-transplant derived largely from freshly generated T cells. From surviving recipient T cells and thymic progenitors came the high day-60 TCRbeta diversity observed in some patients.

This clonotype was observed a few times. Its antigen remains unidentified. Construction of the TCRbeta library involved unique molecular identifiers. MiXCR, applied by TCRdb to the PCR reads, yields one record per CDR3 protein. The sample has some 550,000 distinct CDR3 sequences; about 23% are singletons. V lost 6 bases and J lost 2; bases outside the gene matches: 8. The CDR3 is 15 residues long. The rearrangement links TRBV12-3 or TRBV12-4 to TRBJ2-3; 7 bases match TRBD1. This specimen consisted of PBMCs, mostly from graft donor cells, obtained 360 days after TCRalphabeta/CD19-depleted stem cell transplant. This sequence originates from a boy in the first two years of life who had a stem cell transplant for acute myeloid leukemia, so the T cells may come from the graft donor. Written as DNA, the CDR3 is TGTGCCAGCAGCCAGACAGGGACCAACACAGATACGCAGTATTTT. It translates to CASSQTGTNTDTQYF.